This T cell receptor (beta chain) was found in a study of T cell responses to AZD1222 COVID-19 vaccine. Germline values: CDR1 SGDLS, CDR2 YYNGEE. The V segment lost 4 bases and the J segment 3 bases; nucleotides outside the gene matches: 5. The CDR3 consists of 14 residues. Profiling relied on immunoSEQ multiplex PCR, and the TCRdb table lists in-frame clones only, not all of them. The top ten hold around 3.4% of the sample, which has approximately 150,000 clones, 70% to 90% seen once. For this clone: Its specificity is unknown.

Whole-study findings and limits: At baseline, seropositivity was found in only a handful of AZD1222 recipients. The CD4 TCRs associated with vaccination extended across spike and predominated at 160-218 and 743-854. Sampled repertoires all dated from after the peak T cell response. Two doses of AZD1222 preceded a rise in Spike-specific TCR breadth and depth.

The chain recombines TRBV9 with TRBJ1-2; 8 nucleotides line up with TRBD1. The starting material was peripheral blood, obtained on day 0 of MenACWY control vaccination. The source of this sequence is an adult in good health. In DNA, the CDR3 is TGTGCCAGCAGCACCCGACAGGGGTACTATGGCTACACCTTC. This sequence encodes CASSTRQGYYGYTF.